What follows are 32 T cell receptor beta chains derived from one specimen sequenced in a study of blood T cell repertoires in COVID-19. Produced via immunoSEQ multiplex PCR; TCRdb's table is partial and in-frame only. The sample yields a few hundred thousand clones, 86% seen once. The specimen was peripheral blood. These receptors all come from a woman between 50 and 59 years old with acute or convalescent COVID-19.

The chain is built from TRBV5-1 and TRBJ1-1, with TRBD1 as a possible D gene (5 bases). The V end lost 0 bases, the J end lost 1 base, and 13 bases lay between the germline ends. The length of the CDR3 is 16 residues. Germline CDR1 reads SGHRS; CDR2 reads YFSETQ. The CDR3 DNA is TGCGCCAGCAGCTTGGAGGCCGGCGGACAGAACACTGAAGCTTTCTTT. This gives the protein CASSLEAGGQNTEAFF.

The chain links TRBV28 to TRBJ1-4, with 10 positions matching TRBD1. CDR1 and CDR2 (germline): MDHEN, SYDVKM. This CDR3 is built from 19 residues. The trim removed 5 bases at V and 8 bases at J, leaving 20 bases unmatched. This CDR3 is CASSTFEGQGIPYREKLFF. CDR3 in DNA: TGTGCCAGCAGTACCTTCGAGGGACAGGGGATCCCCTATCGGGAAAAACTGTTTTTT.

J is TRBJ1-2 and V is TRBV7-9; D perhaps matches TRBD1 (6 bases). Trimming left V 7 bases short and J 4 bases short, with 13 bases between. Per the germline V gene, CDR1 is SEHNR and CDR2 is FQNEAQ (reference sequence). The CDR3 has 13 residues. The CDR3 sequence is CASNPGGGYGYTF. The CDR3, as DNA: TGTGCCAGCAACCCGGGAGGGGGCTATGGCTACACCTTC.

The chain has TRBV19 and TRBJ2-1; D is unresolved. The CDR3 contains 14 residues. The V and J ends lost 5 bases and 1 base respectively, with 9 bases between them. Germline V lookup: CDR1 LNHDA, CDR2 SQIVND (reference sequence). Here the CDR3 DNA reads TGTGCCAGTAGTTTCCCGGGTTCCTACAATGAGCAGTTCTTC. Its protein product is CASSFPGSYNEQFF. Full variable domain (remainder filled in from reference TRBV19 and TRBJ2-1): DGGITQSPKYLFRKEGQNVTLSCEQNLNHDAMYWYRQDPGQGLRLIYYSQIVNDFQKGDIAEGYSVSREKKESFPLTVTSAQKNPTAFYLCASSFPGSYNEQFFGPGTRLTVL.

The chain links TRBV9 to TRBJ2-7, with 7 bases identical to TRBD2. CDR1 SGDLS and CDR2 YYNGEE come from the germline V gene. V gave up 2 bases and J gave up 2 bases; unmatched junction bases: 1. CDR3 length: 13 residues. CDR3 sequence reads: CASSVGTTYEQYF. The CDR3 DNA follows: TGTGCCAGCAGCGTCGGGACTACCTACGAGCAGTACTTC.

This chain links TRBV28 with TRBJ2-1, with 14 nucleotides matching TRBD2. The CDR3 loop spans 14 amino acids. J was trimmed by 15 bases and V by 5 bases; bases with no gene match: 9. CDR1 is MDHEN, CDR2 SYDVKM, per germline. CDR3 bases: TGTGCCAGCAGTCAACCGGGACTAGCGGGAGTGGCGTTCTTC. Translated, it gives CASSQPGLAGVAFF. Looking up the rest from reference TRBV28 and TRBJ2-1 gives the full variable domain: DVKVTQSSRYLVKRTGEKVFLECVQDMDHENMFWYRQDPGLGLRLIYFSYDVKMKEKGDIPEGYSVSREKKERFSLILESASTNQTSMYLCASSQPGLAGVAFFGPGTRLTVL.

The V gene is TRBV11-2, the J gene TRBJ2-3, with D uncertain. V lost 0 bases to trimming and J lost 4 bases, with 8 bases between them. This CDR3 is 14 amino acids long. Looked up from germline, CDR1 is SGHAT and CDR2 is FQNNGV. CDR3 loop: CASSLESGPDTQYF. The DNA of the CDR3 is TGTGCCAGCAGCTTAGAGTCAGGTCCAGATACGCAGTATTTT. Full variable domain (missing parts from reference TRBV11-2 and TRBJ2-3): EAGVAQSPRYKIIEKRQSVAFWCNPISGHATLYWYQQILGQGPKLLIQFQNNGVVDDSQLPKDRFSAERLKGVDSTLKIQPAKLEDSAVYLCASSLESGPDTQYFGPGTRLTVL.

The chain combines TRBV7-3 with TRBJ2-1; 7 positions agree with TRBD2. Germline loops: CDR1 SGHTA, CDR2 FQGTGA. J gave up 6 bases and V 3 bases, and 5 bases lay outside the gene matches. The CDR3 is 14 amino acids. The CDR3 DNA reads TGTGCCAGCAGCTTCTCCGGGAGGCTCAATGAGCAGTTCTTC. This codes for CASSFSGRLNEQFF.

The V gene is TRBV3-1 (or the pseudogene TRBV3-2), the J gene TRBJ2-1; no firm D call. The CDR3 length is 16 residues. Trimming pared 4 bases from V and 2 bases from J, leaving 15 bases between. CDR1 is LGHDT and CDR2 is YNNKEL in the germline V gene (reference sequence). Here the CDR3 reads CASSRLDSAAYNEQFF. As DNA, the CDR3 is TGTGCCAGCAGCCGACTCGACTCCGCCGCCTACAATGAGCAGTTCTTC.

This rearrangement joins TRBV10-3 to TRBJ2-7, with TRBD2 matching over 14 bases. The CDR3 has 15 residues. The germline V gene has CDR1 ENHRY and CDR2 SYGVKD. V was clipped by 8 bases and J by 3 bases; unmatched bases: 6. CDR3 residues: CAILVGTSGSYEQYF. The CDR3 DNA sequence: TGTGCCATCCTCGTTGGGACTAGCGGGAGCTACGAGCAGTACTTC.

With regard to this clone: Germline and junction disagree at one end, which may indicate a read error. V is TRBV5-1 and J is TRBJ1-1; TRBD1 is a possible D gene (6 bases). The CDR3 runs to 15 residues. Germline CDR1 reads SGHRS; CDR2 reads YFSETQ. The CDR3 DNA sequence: TGCGCCAGCAGCTTGTCAGGGGTGTGGAACGCTGAAGCTTTCTTT. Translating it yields CASSLSGVWNAEAFF.

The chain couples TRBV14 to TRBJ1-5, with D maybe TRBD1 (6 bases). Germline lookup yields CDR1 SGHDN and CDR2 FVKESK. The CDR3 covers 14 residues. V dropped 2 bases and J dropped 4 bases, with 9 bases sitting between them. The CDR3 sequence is CASSQTGFNQPQHF. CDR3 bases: TGTGCCAGCAGCCAAACAGGGTTTAATCAGCCCCAGCATTTT.

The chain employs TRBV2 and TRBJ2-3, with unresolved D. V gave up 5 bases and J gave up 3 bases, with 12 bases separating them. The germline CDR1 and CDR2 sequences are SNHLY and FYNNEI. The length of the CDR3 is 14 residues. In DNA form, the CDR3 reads TGTGCCAGCAGTCCGAACCTCCAGACAGATACGCAGTATTTT. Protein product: CASSPNLQTDTQYF.

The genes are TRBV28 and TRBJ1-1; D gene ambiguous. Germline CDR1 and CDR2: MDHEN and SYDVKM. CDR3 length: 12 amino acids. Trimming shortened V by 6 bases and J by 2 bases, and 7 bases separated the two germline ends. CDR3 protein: CASRHANTEAFF. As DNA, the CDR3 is TGTGCCAGCAGACACGCTAACACTGAAGCTTTCTTT.

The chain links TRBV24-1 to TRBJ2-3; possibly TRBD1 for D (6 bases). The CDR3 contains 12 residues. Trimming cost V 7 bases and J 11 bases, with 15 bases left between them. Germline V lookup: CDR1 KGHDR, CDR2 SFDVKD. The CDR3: CATSEVQGRQYF. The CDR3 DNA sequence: TGTGCCACCAGCGAAGTACAGGGTCGGCAGTATTTT.

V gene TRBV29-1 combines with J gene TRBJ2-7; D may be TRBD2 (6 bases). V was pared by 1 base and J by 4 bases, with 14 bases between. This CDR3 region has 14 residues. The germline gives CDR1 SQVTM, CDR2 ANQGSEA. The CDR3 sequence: CSVEVAGTRYEQYF. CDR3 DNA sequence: TGCAGCGTTGAAGTGGCGGGGACGAGGTACGAGCAGTACTTC.

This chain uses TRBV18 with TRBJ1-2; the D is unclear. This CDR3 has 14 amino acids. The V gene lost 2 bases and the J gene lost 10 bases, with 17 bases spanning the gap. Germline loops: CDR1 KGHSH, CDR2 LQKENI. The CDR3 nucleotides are TGTGCCAGCTCACCATCAAGGGCCGGGGAAGACTACACCTTC. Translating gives CASSPSRAGEDYTF.

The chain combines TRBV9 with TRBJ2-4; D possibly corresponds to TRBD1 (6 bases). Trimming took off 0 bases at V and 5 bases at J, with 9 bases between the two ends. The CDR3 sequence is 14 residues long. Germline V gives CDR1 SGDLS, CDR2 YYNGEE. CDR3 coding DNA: TGTGCCAGCAGCGTAGGAGCAGGGGAAAACATTCAGTACTTC. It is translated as CASSVGAGENIQYF.

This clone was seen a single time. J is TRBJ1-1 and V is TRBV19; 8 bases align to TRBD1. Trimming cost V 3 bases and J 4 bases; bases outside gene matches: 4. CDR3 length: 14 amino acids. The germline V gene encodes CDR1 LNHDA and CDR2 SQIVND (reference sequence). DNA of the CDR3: TGTGCCAGTAGTATCGGGCAGGGGGCCACTGAAGCTTTCTTT. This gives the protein CASSIGQGATEAFF.

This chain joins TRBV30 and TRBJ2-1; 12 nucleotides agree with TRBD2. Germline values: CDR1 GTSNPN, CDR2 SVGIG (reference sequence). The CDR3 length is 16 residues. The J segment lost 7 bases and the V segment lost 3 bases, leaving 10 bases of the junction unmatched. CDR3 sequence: CAWRPPSGGAGNEQFF. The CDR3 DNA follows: TGTGCCTGGAGGCCCCCTAGCGGGGGGGCCGGAAATGAGCAGTTCTTC. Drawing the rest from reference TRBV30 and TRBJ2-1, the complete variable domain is SQTIHQWPATLVQPVGSPLSLECTVEGTSNPNLYWYRQAAGRGLQLLFYSVGIGQISSEVPQNLSASRPQDRQFILSSKKLLLSDSGFYLCAWRPPSGGAGNEQFFGPGTRLTVL.

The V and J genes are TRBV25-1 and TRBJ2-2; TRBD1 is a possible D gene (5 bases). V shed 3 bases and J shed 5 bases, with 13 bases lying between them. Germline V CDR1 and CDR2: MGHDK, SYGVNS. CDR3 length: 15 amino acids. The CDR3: CASSDPREGTGELFF. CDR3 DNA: TGTGCCAGCAGTGACCCCAGGGAAGGGACCGGGGAGCTGTTTTTT. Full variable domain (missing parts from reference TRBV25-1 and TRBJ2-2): EADIYQTPRYLVIGTGKKITLECSQTMGHDKMYWYQQDPGMELHLIHYSYGVNSTEKGDLSSESTVSRIRTEHFPLTLESARPSHTSQYLCASSDPREGTGELFFGEGSRLTVL.

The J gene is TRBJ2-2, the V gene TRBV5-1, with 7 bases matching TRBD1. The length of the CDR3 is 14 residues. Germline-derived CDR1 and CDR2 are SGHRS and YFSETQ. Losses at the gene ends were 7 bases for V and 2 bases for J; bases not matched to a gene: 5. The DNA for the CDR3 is TGCGCCAGCCAAGCAGGGGGAAACACCGGGGAGCTGTTTTTT. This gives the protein CASQAGGNTGELFF.

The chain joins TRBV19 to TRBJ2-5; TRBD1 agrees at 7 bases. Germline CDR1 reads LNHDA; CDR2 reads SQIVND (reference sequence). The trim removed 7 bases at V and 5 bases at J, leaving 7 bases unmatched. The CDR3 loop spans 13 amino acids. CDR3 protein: CASTDRGLETQYF. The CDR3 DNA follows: TGTGCCAGTACCGATAGGGGGCTGGAGACCCAGTACTTC.

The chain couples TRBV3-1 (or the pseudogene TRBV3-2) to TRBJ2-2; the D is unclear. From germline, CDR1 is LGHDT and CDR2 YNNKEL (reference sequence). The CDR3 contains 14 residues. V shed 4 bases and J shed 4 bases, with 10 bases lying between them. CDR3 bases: TGTGCCAGCAGCCTCCACGGTGTCACCGGGGAGCTGTTTTTT. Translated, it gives CASSLHGVTGELFF.

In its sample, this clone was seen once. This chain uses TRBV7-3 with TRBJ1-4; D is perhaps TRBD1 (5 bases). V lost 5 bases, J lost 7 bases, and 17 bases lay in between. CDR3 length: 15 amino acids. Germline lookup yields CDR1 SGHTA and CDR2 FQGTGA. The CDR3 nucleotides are TGTGCCAGCAGCCAATTGGGCAGGGAGGGTGAAAAACTGTTTTTT. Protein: CASSQLGREGEKLFF.

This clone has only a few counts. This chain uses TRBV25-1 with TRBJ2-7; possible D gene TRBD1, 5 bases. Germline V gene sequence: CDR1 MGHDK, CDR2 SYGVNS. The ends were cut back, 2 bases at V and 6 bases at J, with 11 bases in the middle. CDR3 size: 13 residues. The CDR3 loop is CASSEPGIGEQYF. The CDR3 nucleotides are TGTGCCAGCAGTGAACCAGGGATCGGCGAGCAGTACTTC.

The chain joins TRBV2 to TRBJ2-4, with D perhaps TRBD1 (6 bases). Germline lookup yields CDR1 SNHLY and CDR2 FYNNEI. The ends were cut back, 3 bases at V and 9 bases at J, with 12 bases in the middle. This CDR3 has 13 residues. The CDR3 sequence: CASSEQGTFIQYF. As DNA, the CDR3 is TGTGCCAGCAGTGAGCAGGGGACATTCATTCAGTACTTC.

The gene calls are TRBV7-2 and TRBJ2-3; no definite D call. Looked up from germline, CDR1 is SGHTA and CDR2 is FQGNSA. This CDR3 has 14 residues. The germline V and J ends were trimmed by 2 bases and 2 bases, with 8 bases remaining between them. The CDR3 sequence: CASSLFVPTDTQYF. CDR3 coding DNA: TGTGCCAGCAGCTTATTCGTTCCCACAGATACGCAGTATTTT.

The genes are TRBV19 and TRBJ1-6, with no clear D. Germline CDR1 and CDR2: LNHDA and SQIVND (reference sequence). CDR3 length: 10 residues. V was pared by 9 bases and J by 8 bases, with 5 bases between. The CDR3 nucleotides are TGTGCCAGCCGGGATTCACCCCTCCACTTT. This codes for CASRDSPLHF. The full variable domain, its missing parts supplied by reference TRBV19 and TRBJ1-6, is DGGITQSPKYLFRKEGQNVTLSCEQNLNHDAMYWYRQDPGQGLRLIYYSQIVNDFQKGDIAEGYSVSREKKESFPLTVTSAQKNPTAFYLCASRDSPLHFGNGTRLTVT.

CDR3 sequence: CASSADSNQPQHF. In nucleotides, the CDR3 is TGTGCCAGCAGTGCAGATAGCAATCAGCCCCAGCATTTT. The V and J genes are TRBV9 and TRBJ1-5; no definite D call. The CDR3 spans 13 residues. Trimming took 5 bases from V and 0 from J, leaving 6 bases between them. In germline, CDR1 is SGDLS, CDR2 YYNGEE.

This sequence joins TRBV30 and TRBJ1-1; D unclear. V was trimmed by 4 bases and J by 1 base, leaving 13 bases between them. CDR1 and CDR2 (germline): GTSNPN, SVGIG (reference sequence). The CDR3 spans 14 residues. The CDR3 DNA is TGTGCCTGGATTACTGGACTGACGAACACTGAAGCTTTCTTT. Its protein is CAWITGLTNTEAFF.

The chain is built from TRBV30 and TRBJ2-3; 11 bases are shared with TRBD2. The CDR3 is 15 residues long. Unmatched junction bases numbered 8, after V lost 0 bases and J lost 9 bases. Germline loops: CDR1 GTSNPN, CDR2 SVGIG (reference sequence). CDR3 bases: TGTGCCTGGAGTGTGGGACTAGCGGTAACTAGGACGCAGTATTTT. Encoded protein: CAWSVGLAVTRTQYF.